This TCR beta chain originates from a study of blood T cell repertoires in COVID-19. As for the study in general: In each case, the material was cDNA or gDNA derived from T cells, B-cell-depleted T cells, or PBMCs.

V lost 0 bases and J 3 bases, leaving 17 bases between the germline ends. The germline CDR1 and CDR2 sequences are SGHTA and FQGTGA. CDR3 size: 17 residues. Original methodology: Estimation of nucleated cell counts was performed using reference gene primer amplification. Sequenced by immunoSEQ multiplex PCR; TCRdb stores in-frame clones only, minus some. V and J calls and clone size are copied from that table; D and trimming were computed from the DNA. The top ten clones hold roughly 2% of a sample with approximately 81,000 clones, roughly 91% of them seen once. Input material: peripheral blood. The chain combines TRBV7-3 with TRBJ1-1, with D possibly matching TRBD1 (5 bases). This receptor was taken from a woman aged 50 to 60 in a cohort sampled during active COVID-19. The CDR3 nucleotides are TGTGCCAGCAGCTTAACGTTAATCCGGGGCGGGGACACTGAAGCTTTCTTT. Residues: CASSLTLIRGGDTEAFF.